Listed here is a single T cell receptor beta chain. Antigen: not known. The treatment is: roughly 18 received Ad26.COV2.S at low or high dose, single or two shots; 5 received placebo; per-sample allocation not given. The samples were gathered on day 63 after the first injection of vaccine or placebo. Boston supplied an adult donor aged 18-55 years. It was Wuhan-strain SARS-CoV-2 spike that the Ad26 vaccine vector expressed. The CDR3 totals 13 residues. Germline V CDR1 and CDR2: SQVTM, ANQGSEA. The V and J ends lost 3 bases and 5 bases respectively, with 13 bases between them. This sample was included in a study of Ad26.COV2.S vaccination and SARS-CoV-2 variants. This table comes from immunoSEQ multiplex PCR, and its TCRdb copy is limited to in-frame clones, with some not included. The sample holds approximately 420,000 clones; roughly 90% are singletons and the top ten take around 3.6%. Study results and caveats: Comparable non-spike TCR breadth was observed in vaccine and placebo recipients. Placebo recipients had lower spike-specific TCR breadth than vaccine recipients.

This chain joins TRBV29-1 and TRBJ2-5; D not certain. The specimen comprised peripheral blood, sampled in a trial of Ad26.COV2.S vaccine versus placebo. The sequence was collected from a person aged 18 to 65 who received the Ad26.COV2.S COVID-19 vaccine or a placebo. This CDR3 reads CSVDFGSQETQYF. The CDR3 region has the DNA TGCAGCGTTGATTTCGGATCACAGGAGACCCAGTACTTC.